Included here is one TCR beta chain sequence, with context. This CDR3 spans 10 amino acids. V shed 5 bases and J shed 3 bases, with 4 bases lying between them. CDR1 DFQATT and CDR2 SNEGSKA come from the germline V gene (reference sequence). TCRdb re-analysed the 5' RACE reads in MiXCR, keeping a single row per CDR3 protein. The sample lists about 57,000 distinct CDR3 sequences, 28% occurring once. V usage is TRBV20-1 and J usage is TRBJ1-1, with D hard to call. Sequencing was carried out using tumor-infiltrating memory CD4+ T cells sorted from the breast tumor. The subset was: memory CD4+ T cells, CD4+CD45RO+CD25-. This TCR derives from a female donor with breast cancer. CDR3 in DNA: TGCAGTGCTCGGTACACTGAAGCTTTCTTT. Its protein is CSARYTEAFF.